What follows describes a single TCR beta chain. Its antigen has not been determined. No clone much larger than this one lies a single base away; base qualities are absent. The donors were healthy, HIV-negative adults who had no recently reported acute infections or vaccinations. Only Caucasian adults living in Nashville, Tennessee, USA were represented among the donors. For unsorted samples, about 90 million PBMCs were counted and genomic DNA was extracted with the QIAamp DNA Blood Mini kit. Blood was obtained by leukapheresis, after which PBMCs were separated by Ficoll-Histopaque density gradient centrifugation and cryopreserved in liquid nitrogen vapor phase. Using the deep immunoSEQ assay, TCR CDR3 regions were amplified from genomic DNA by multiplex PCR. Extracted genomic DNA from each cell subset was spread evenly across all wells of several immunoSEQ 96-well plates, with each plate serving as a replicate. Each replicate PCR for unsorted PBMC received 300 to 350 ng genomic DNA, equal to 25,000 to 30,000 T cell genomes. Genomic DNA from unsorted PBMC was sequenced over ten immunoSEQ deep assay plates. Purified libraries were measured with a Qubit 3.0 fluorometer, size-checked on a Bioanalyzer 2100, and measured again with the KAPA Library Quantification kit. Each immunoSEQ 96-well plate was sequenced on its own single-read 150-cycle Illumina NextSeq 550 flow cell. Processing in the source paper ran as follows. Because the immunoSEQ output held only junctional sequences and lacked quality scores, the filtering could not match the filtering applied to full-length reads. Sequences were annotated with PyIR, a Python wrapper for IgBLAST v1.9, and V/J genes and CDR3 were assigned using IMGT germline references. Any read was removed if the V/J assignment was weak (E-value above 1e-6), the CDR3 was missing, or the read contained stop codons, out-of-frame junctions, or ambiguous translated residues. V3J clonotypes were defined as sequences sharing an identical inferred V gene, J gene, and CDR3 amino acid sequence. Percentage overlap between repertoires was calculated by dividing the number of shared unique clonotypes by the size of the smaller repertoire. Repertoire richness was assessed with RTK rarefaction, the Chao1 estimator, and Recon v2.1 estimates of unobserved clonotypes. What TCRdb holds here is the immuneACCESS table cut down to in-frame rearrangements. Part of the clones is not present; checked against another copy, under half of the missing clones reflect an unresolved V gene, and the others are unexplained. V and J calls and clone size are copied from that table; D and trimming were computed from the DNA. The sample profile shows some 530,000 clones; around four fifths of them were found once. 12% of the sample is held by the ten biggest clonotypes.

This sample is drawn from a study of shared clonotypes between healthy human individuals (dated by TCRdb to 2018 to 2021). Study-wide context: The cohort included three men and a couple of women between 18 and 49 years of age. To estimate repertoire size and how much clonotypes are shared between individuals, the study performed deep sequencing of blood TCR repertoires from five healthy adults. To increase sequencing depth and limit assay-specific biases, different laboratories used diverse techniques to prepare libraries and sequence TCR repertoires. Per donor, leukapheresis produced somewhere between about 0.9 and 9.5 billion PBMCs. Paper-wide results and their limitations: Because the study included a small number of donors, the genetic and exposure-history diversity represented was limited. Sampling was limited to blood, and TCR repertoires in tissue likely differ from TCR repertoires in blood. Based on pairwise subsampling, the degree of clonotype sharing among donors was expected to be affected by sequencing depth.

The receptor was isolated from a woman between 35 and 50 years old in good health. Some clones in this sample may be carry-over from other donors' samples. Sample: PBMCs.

The CDR3 corresponds to CASSGGLAGGEQYF. DNA sequence: TGTGCCAGCAGTGGTGGACTAGCGGGAGGCGAGCAGTACTTC. Recombination joined TRBV27 with TRBJ2-7; 14 central nucleotides agree with TRBD2. Trimming leaves V shorter by 5 bases and J shorter by 6 bases, with the junction holding 3 bases beyond the gene matches. The CDR3 covers 14 residues, taking in both the cysteine and the phenylalanine. Only the CDR3 part of the read is kept: 42 bases, read in frame from the first base. The germline V gene (reference sequence) yields MNHEY for CDR1 and SMNVEV for CDR2.